Described below is a single T cell receptor beta chain sequence and its context. The data were obtained in a study of cytomegalovirus exposure and HLA in healthy donors. The V gene end was trimmed by 0 bases and the J gene end by 6 bases; junction bases not matched to a gene: 6. Germline V CDR1 and CDR2: LGHNA, YNFKEQ. The CDR3 runs 16 residues. Both 60 Vbeta primers and 13 Jbeta primers went into the PCR. Using immunoSEQ multiplex PCR, the repertoire was profiled, and TCRdb retains in-frame clones only, with some absent. Of 120,000 or so clones in the sample, approximately 80% are singletons; the top ten hold around 5.5%.

This chain connects TRBV4-2 to TRBJ1-5, with 9 bases that match TRBD1. This TCR was recovered from a man between 18 and 35 years old in good health and CMV-seropositive. Sequencing used PBMCs. CDR3 coding DNA: TGTGCCAGCAGCCAAGATGGGGGACAGGGAGGTCAGCCCCAGCATTTT. This gives the protein CASSQDGGQGGQPQHF.